This passage covers 22 T cell receptor beta chains from one sample sequenced in a study of radiotherapy plus CTLA-4 blockade in lung cancer (dated by TCRdb to the late 2010s). To prepare the library, the immunoSEQ multiplex PCR assay was applied. TCRdb carries this immuneACCESS record with in-frame sequences only. Its versions omit some clonotypes, under half of them owing to an unresolved V gene in the studies checked, with the rest unexplained. Within this sample are 120,000 or so clones, with just under 90% of them counted one time only. The ten top clones hold approximately 7.2% of the sample. This specimen consisted of peripheral blood, obtained from a patient treated with radiotherapy plus ipilimumab. The source is a human donor with non-small cell lung cancer that progressed on radiotherapy plus ipilimumab.

The V gene is TRBV5-1, the J gene TRBJ2-2; D not resolved. Trimming removed 1 base from V and 3 bases from J, with 7 bases in between. CDR1 and CDR2 (germline): SGHRS, YFSETQ. CDR3 length: 14 amino acids. The chain's CDR3 is CASSLIPYTGELFF. CDR3 DNA sequence: TGCGCCAGCAGCTTGATACCGTACACCGGGGAGCTGTTTTTT.

The chain recombines TRBV20-1 with TRBJ1-1; D not resolved. The CDR3 sequence is 11 residues long. Germline-derived CDR1 and CDR2 are DFQATT and SNEGSKA (reference sequence). Trimming pared 5 bases from V and 11 bases from J, leaving 15 bases between. CDR3: CSAVPLYGAFF. The CDR3 nucleotides read TGCAGTGCTGTCCCACTCTATGGGGCTTTCTTT.

The chain combines TRBV2 with TRBJ1-2; no firm D call. Germline CDR1 reads SNHLY; CDR2 reads FYNNEI. CDR3 length equals 14 residues. Trimming removed 8 bases from V and 0 bases from J, with 13 bases in between. Here the CDR3 reads CASGWGDPNYGYTF. The CDR3 coding sequence is TGTGCCAGCGGGTGGGGAGACCCTAACTATGGCTACACCTTC. The variable domain in full, completed from reference TRBV2 and TRBJ1-2, reads EPEVTQTPSHQVTQMGQEVILRCVPISNHLYFYWYRQILGQKVEFLVSFYNNEISEKSEIFDDQFSVERPDGSNFTLKIRSTKLEDSAMYFCASGWGDPNYGYTFGSGTRLTVV.

The chain links TRBV19 to TRBJ2-1, with D possibly TRBD2 on 5 matching bases. Per the germline V gene, CDR1 is LNHDA and CDR2 is SQIVND (reference sequence). The CDR3 loop spans 13 amino acids. Trimming pared 10 bases from V and 5 bases from J, leaving 15 bases between. The CDR3 bases are TGTGCCACCTCACTAGGAAGTAACAATGAGCAGTTCTTC. It translates to CATSLGSNNEQFF.

The chain has TRBV6-5 and TRBJ2-2, with D perhaps TRBD1 or TRBD2 (5 bases each). The ends were cut back, 0 bases at V and 7 bases at J, with 12 bases in the middle. The CDR3 is 15 amino acids. Germline values: CDR1 MNHEY, CDR2 SVGAGI. The CDR3 region is CASSYSRGVGGELFF. The CDR3 region has the DNA TGTGCCAGCAGTTACTCTCGAGGGGTAGGCGGGGAGCTGTTTTTT.

The rearrangement links TRBV11-3 to TRBJ2-7; D may be TRBD2 (6 bases). The germline V gene encodes CDR1 SGHNT and CDR2 YENEEA. With 5 bases removed from V and 13 bases from J, the gap between germline ends came to 18 bases. The CDR3 is 12 residues long. CDR3 protein: CASSPGGMALYF. The CDR3 DNA sequence: TGTGCCAGCAGCCCAGGAGGGATGGCATTATACTTC.

This rearrangement joins TRBV5-5 to TRBJ2-2; D possibly uses TRBD1 or TRBD2 (5 bases each). V was cut by 3 bases and J by 7 bases, with 19 bases left in between. This CDR3 has 16 amino acids. Germline V lookup: CDR1 SGHKS, CDR2 YYEKEE (reference sequence). CDR3 sequence: CASSSLGGVTIGELFF. CDR3 nucleotide sequence: TGTGCCAGCAGCTCCCTTGGGGGAGTGACTATCGGGGAGCTGTTTTTT.

This clone was counted a single time. CDR3 region: CASSYGTSGSRAYEQYF. The CDR3 coding sequence is TGCGCCAGCAGCTACGGGACTAGCGGGAGTCGGGCCTACGAGCAGTACTTC. This rearrangement joins TRBV5-1 to TRBJ2-7; 14 bases map to TRBD2. CDR1 is SGHRS and CDR2 is YFSETQ in the germline V gene. V trimming: 3 bases; J trimming: 2 bases; junction bases outside the gene matches: 7. This CDR3 has 17 residues.

This sequence joins TRBV25-1 and TRBJ2-5; 9 bases agree with TRBD2. Trimming removed 2 bases from V and 5 bases from J; junction bases left unmatched: 12. This CDR3 contains 17 residues. CDR1 MGHDK and CDR2 SYGVNS come from the germline V gene. This CDR3 reads CASSEPPRLAGMETQYF. CDR3 coding DNA: TGTGCCAGCAGTGAACCCCCCCGGCTAGCGGGAATGGAGACCCAGTACTTC.

The V and J genes are TRBV27 and TRBJ1-1; D is possibly TRBD1 (6 bases). Trimming shortened V by 7 bases and J by 5 bases, and 17 bases separated the two germline ends. The CDR3 totals 14 residues. CDR1 MNHEY and CDR2 SMNVEV come from the germline V gene (reference sequence). CDR3 coding DNA: TGTGCCAGCAAAGGGGGGGTACGGTTAACTGAAGCTTTCTTT. Translated, it gives CASKGGVRLTEAFF.

V usage is TRBV5-1 and J usage is TRBJ2-5; D gene uncertain. The CDR3 sequence is 14 residues long. Germline V gives CDR1 SGHRS, CDR2 YFSETQ. With 0 bases removed from V and 1 base from J, the gap between germline ends came to 7 bases. CDR3 nucleotides: TGCGCCAGCAGCTTGGCCGGCAGCCAAGAGACCCAGTACTTC. Amino acid sequence: CASSLAGSQETQYF.

This rearrangement joins TRBV2 to TRBJ1-5; TRBD1 agrees at 7 bases. V lost 7 bases and J lost 0; bases outside the gene matches: 3. Germline V lookup: CDR1 SNHLY, CDR2 FYNNEI. There are 14 residues in the CDR3. Here the CDR3 reads CASKGQYSNQPQHF. The CDR3 nucleotides are TGTGCCAGCAAGGGACAGTATAGCAATCAGCCCCAGCATTTT.

This CDR3 is CASSVGALLNTEAFF. The CDR3 DNA sequence: TGTGCCAGCAGTGTCGGGGCCTTACTGAACACTGAAGCTTTCTTT. The V call is TRBV6-1, the J call TRBJ1-1; maybe TRBD1 (5 bases). Per germline, CDR1 MNHNS and CDR2 SASEGT. The CDR3 extends over 15 amino acids. Trimming removed 4 bases from V and 0 bases from J, with 12 bases in between.

J is TRBJ2-7 and V is TRBV11-2; a weak D match, TRBD1 (6 bases). CDR1 SGHAT and CDR2 FQNNGV come from the germline V gene. This CDR3 is 17 amino acids long. V was clipped by 3 bases and J by 1 base, with 19 bases between them. CDR3 residues: CASSFGNTGIRSYEQYF. For the CDR3, the DNA is TGTGCCAGCAGCTTTGGTAACACAGGGATTCGGTCCTACGAGCAGTACTTC.

J is TRBJ1-5 and V is TRBV19; unclear D gene. The germline V gene encodes CDR1 LNHDA and CDR2 SQIVND (reference sequence). The germline V and J ends were trimmed by 4 bases and 0 bases, with 13 bases remaining between them. The CDR3 is made up of 16 amino acids. The CDR3 coding sequence is TGTGCCAGTAGTAGTCGGGCGTGGGGTAGCAATCAGCCCCAGCATTTT. Translating gives CASSSRAWGSNQPQHF.

This chain links TRBV11-2 with TRBJ2-7; possibly TRBD1 or TRBD2 for D (5 bases each). V lost 1 base to trimming and J lost 4 bases, with 11 bases between them. CDR3 size: 14 residues. Germline values: CDR1 SGHAT, CDR2 FQNNGV. The CDR3 region is CASSLVRGPYEQYF. CDR3 nucleotides: TGTGCCAGCAGCTTAGTCCGGGGACCGTACGAGCAGTACTTC.

This clone came up once. This chain uses TRBV25-1 with TRBJ2-1; TRBD2 matches 10 bases. This CDR3 is 17 amino acids long. Trimming took 7 bases from V and 6 from J; bases not matched to a gene: 15. Per germline, CDR1 MGHDK and CDR2 SYGVNS. The CDR3 protein is CASTRTKAGGPTNEQFF. In nucleotides, the CDR3 is TGTGCCAGCACCAGGACCAAAGCGGGAGGGCCAACCAATGAGCAGTTCTTC.

The gene calls are TRBV7-3 and TRBJ2-3; D is possibly TRBD1 or TRBD2 (6 bases each). CDR3 size: 15 residues. Trimming took off 4 bases at V and 4 bases at J, with 15 bases between the two ends. CDR1 is SGHTA, CDR2 FQGTGA, per germline. CDR3 sequence (DNA): TGTGCCAGCAGCTCAGCGGGTGGGGGCGCAGATACGCAGTATTTT. It specifies CASSSAGGGADTQYF.

The CDR3 nucleotides are TGTGCCACCAGCAGAGATAAAGGCATCACTGAAGCTTTCTTT. Its protein is CATSRDKGITEAFF. This chain connects TRBV15 to TRBJ1-1; D call uncertain. The CDR3 consists of 14 residues. V was clipped by 0 bases and J by 4 bases, with 9 bases between them. The germline V gene has CDR1 LNHNV and CDR2 YYDKDF (reference sequence).

The chain combines TRBV5-1 with TRBJ1-6; TRBD1 is a possible D gene (6 bases). The V and J ends lost 1 base and 8 bases respectively, with 10 bases between them. Germline CDR1 is SGHRS and CDR2 is YFSETQ. This CDR3 is 14 amino acids long. CDR3 sequence: CASSLKAGDSPLHF. CDR3 coding DNA: TGCGCCAGCAGCTTGAAGGCAGGGGATTCACCCCTCCACTTT.

The chain carries TRBV23-1 and TRBJ1-3; D may be TRBD1 (6 bases). TRBV23-1 is an ORF; its function is uncertain. The V end lost 4 bases, the J end lost 0 bases, and 16 bases lay between the germline ends. The CDR3 contains 17 residues. CDR3: CASSPRSGVSSGNTIYF. The CDR3 bases are TGCGCCAGCAGTCCGAGGTCAGGGGTCTCCTCTGGAAACACCATATATTTT.

The chain joins TRBV6-5 to TRBJ2-7; D may be TRBD2 (7 bases). V lost 4 bases, J lost 7 bases, and 20 bases lay in between. Germline assignment: CDR1 MNHEY and CDR2 SVGAGI. The CDR3 runs to 15 residues. CDR3 in DNA: TGTGCCAGCAGTTCCCCCCGGGGGGCTATGGGGGAGCAGTACTTC. It yields the protein CASSSPRGAMGEQYF.